One TCR beta chain is described in this entry. The protocol was immunoSEQ multiplex PCR, while the TCRdb copy is restricted to in-frame clones and leaves out a portion. This sample has under 7,000 clones; about 80% occur once, and the top ten carry roughly 40%. Samples were taken several times over chemoradiotherapy. This CDR3 region has 14 residues. Trimming took 4 bases from V and 6 from J, leaving 11 bases between them. The germline V gene encodes CDR1 SGHDT and CDR2 YYEEEE. This record belongs to a study of chemoradiotherapy in HPV16-positive cancers. This receptor was identified in a human donor with HPV-associated anogenital cancer. The chain links TRBV5-6 to TRBJ1-6, with a tentative D call TRBD1 (5 bases). Sampling took place from a patient who underwent chemoradiotherapy. The CDR3 DNA reads as TGTGCCAGCAGCCGGGAGGGACTTAATTCACCCCTCCACTTT. This translates into CASSREGLNSPLHF.